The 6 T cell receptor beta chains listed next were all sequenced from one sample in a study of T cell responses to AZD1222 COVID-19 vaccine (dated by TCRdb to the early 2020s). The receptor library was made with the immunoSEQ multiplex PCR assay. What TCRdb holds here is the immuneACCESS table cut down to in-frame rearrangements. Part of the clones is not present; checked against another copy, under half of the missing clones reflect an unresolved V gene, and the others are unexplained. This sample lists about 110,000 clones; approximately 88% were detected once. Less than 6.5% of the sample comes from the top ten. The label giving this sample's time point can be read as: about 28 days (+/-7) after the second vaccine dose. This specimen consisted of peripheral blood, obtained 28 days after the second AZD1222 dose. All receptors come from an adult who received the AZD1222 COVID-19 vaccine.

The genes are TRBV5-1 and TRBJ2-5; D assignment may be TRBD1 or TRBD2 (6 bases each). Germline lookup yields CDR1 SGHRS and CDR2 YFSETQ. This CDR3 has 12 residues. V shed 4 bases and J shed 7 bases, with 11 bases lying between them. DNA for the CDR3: TGCGCCAGCAGCACCGAGGGGGGGACCCAGTACTTC. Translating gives CASSTEGGTQYF.

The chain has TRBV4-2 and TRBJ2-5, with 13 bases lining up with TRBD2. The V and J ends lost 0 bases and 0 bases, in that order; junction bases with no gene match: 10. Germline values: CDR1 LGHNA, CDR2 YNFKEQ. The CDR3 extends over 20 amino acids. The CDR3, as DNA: TGTGCCAGCAGCCAAGACCCGACTAGCGGGGGGCTGATGTACCAAGAGACCCAGTACTTC. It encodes CASSQDPTSGGLMYQETQYF.

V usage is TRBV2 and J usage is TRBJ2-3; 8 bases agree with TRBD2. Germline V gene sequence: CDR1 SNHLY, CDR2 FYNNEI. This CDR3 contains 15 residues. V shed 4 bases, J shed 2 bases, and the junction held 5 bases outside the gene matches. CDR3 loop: CASSGSGGPTDTQYF. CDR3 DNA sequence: TGTGCCAGCAGTGGGAGCGGGGGCCCCACAGATACGCAGTATTTT. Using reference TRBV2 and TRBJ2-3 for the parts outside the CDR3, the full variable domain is EPEVTQTPSHQVTQMGQEVILRCVPISNHLYFYWYRQILGQKVEFLVSFYNNEISEKSEIFDDQFSVERPDGSNFTLKIRSTKLEDSAMYFCASSGSGGPTDTQYFGPGTRLTVL.

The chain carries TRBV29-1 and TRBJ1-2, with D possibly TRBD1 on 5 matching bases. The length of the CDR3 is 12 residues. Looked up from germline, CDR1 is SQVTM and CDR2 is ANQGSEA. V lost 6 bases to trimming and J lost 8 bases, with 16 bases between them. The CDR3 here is CSVLRDEGGYTF. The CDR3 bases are TGCAGCGTGCTCCGGGACGAAGGAGGCTACACCTTC.

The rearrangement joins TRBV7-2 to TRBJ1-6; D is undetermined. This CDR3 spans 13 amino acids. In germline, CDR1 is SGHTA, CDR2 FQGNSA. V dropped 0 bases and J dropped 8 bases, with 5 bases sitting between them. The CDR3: CASSLARDSPLHF. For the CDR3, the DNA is TGTGCCAGCAGCTTAGCCCGAGATTCACCCCTCCACTTT.

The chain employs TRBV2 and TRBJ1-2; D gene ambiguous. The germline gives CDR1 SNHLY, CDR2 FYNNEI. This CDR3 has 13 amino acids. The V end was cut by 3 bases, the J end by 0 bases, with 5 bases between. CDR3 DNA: TGTGCCAGCAGTGACACTCCTAACTATGGCTACACCTTC. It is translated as CASSDTPNYGYTF.